These 24 T cell receptor beta chains originate from one sample sequenced in a study of T cell responses to AZD1222 COVID-19 vaccine. Assay used: immunoSEQ multiplex PCR; TCRdb lists only in-frame clones, some missing. This sample has 150,000 to 170,000 clones, with 90% found just once. Sequenced here: peripheral blood, sampled on day 0 of AZD1222 vaccination. The receptor source for this set is an adult in good health.

The chain uses TRBV30 and TRBJ2-1, with a possible D match to TRBD2 (7 bases). Trimming shortened V by 8 bases and J by 11 bases, and 16 bases separated the two germline ends. This CDR3 is built from 11 residues. CDR1 GTSNPN and CDR2 SVGIG come from the germline V gene (reference sequence). CDR3 loop: CALWSGGQQFF. CDR3 nucleotides: TGTGCCCTTTGGTCGGGGGGCCAGCAGTTCTTC.

J is TRBJ1-6 and V is TRBV6-1; possible D gene TRBD1, 5 bases. V was cut by 3 bases and J by 10 bases, with 19 bases left in between. The CDR3 sequence is 16 residues long. The germline gives CDR1 MNHNS, CDR2 SASEGT. The CDR3 sequence: CASSELAPQGDSPLHF. The DNA for the CDR3 is TGTGCCAGCAGTGAGTTGGCCCCCCAGGGAGACTCACCCCTCCACTTT.

This chain connects TRBV7-9 to TRBJ1-1, with D unresolved. CDR1 SEHNR and CDR2 FQNEAQ come from the germline V gene (reference sequence). The CDR3 loop spans 9 amino acids. Trimming pared 5 bases from V and 7 bases from J, leaving 2 bases between. The chain's CDR3 is CASSNEAFF. Written as DNA, the CDR3 is TGTGCCAGCAGCAATGAAGCTTTCTTT.

This rearrangement joins TRBV7-9 to TRBJ1-5; D is unresolved. The CDR3 runs 12 residues. From germline, CDR1 is SEHNR and CDR2 FQNEAQ (reference sequence). Trimming removed 1 base at V and 10 bases at J, with 8 bases between. Written as DNA, the CDR3 is TGTGCCAGCAGCTTAGATGTGTTTCCCCAGCATTTT. It yields the protein CASSLDVFPQHF.

Here the CDR3 reads CASSYRDRIAEAFF. CDR3 bases: TGTGCCAGCAGCTACCGGGACAGGATCGCTGAAGCTTTCTTT. The V call is TRBV27, the J call TRBJ1-1; 8 bases map to TRBD1. Per the germline V gene, CDR1 is MNHEY and CDR2 is SMNVEV (reference sequence). V lost 6 bases, J lost 6 bases, and 9 bases stayed unmatched. The length of the CDR3 is 14 residues.

This chain uses TRBV3-1 (or the pseudogene TRBV3-2) with TRBJ1-1, with 9 bases identical to TRBD1. V shed 4 bases and J 0 bases; nucleotides not matched to a gene: 6. This CDR3 comprises 16 residues. Germline assignment: CDR1 LGHDT and CDR2 YNNKEL (reference sequence). CDR3 DNA: TGTGCCAGCAGCCGCGGGGACAGGGTAATGAACACTGAAGCTTTCTTT. It encodes CASSRGDRVMNTEAFF.

The rearrangement joins TRBV27 to TRBJ2-2; the D gene is possibly TRBD1 (6 bases). Trimming shortened V by 2 bases and J by 5 bases, and 12 bases separated the two germline ends. The CDR3 has 15 amino acids. The germline V gene encodes CDR1 MNHEY and CDR2 SMNVEV (reference sequence). The CDR3 sequence: CASSLHRESTGELFF. The CDR3 DNA reads TGTGCCAGCAGTTTACACAGGGAAAGTACCGGGGAGCTGTTTTTT.

This rearrangement joins TRBV10-3 to TRBJ1-4, with D unclear. The V and J ends lost 5 bases and 8 bases respectively, with 18 bases between them. The CDR3 has 15 residues. CDR1 is ENHRY and CDR2 is SYGVKD in the germline V gene. CDR3 sequence reads: CAISRRRTLVEKLFF. CDR3 coding DNA: TGTGCCATCAGTCGCCGGAGAACGTTAGTCGAAAAACTGTTTTTT.

The rearrangement joins TRBV27 to TRBJ2-1, with 7 bases lining up with TRBD1. In germline, CDR1 is MNHEY, CDR2 SMNVEV (reference sequence). The V gene end was trimmed by 6 bases and the J gene end by 5 bases; junction bases not matched to a gene: 4. The CDR3 runs to 13 residues. The CDR3 loop is CASSPGTDNEQFF. CDR3 nucleotide sequence: TGTGCCAGCAGCCCCGGGACAGACAATGAGCAGTTCTTC.

This clone was observed a few times. V and J are TRBV4-3 and TRBJ2-7; 9 bases match TRBD1. Trimming cost V 5 bases and J 6 bases; bases outside gene matches: 8. The CDR3 runs to 14 residues. Germline V CDR1 and CDR2: LGHNA, YSLEER. The CDR3 region is CASSARTGDAEQYF. The CDR3 coding sequence is TGCGCCAGCAGCGCCCGGACAGGGGACGCCGAGCAGTACTTC.

The rearrangement uses TRBV15 and TRBJ1-5; TRBD1 aligns across 12 bases. The length of the CDR3 is 17 residues. Per germline, CDR1 LNHNV and CDR2 YYDKDF (reference sequence). The trim removed 8 bases at V and 2 bases at J, leaving 10 bases unmatched. Here the CDR3 reads CATFGDRGRKGNQPQHF. The CDR3 region has the DNA TGTGCCACCTTTGGGGACAGGGGGCGGAAAGGCAATCAGCCCCAGCATTTT.

The CDR3 loop reads CASSLKGVYRNEQFF. The DNA for the CDR3 is TGTGCCAGCAGCTTAAAGGGAGTTTATCGCAATGAGCAGTTCTTC. The chain couples TRBV7-9 to TRBJ2-1, with a possible D match to TRBD2 (5 bases). CDR1 SEHNR and CDR2 FQNEAQ come from the germline V gene (reference sequence). Trimming took off 2 bases at V and 6 bases at J, with 14 bases between the two ends. The CDR3 is made up of 15 amino acids.

This chain joins TRBV7-9 and TRBJ2-1; no definite D call. With 1 base removed from V and 3 bases from J, the gap between germline ends came to 4 bases. The CDR3 extends over 13 amino acids. Germline V lookup: CDR1 SEHNR, CDR2 FQNEAQ (reference sequence). The CDR3 region has the DNA TGTGCCAGCAGCTTAGATAGCTACAATGAGCAGTTCTTC. Translating it yields CASSLDSYNEQFF.

The chain uses TRBV9 and TRBJ2-7; D is uncertain. Deletions cut 4 bases from V and 0 bases from J, with 8 bases between. CDR1 is SGDLS, CDR2 YYNGEE, per germline. There are 13 residues in the CDR3. CDR3 bases: TGTGCCAGCAGCCCCATCCCCTCCTACGAGCAGTACTTC. It is translated as CASSPIPSYEQYF.

This chain uses TRBV11-2 with TRBJ2-1; the D gene could be TRBD1 or TRBD2 (5 bases each). The ends were cut back, 2 bases at V and 8 bases at J, with 16 bases in the middle. CDR1 SGHAT and CDR2 FQNNGV come from the germline V gene. This CDR3 contains 15 residues. CDR3 coding DNA: TGTGCCAGCAGCTTATGGGACCCGACGTACGATGAGCAGTTCTTC. Translation: CASSLWDPTYDEQFF.

This clone has at least ten counts. The CDR3 loop is CASSVRQGYETQYF. The CDR3 DNA reads TGTGCCAGCAGCGTTCGACAGGGATATGAGACCCAGTACTTC. This chain joins TRBV7-8 and TRBJ2-5; TRBD1 aligns across 7 bases. There are 14 residues in the CDR3. V shed 5 bases, J shed 5 bases, and the junction held 8 bases outside the gene matches. Germline CDR1 reads SGHVS; CDR2 reads FQNEAQ.

A remark on this clone: Sequence at one end of the junction differs from germline and may be a read error. This chain joins TRBV6-2 or TRBV6-3 and TRBJ2-7; no firm D call. The CDR3 is made up of 12 amino acids. The germline V gene has CDR1 MNHEY and CDR2 SVGEGT. As DNA, the CDR3 is TGTGCCAGCAGTTACTCGACGTACGACCAGTACTTC. Translating gives CASSYSTYDQYF.

The chain combines TRBV7-2 with TRBJ2-7; D possibly corresponds to TRBD1 (5 bases). V gave up 3 bases and J gave up 2 bases, with 14 bases separating them. Germline V CDR1 and CDR2: SGHTA, FQGNSA. CDR3 length: 15 residues. CDR3 loop: CASSFTGIKTYEQYF. The CDR3 region has the DNA TGTGCCAGCAGCTTCACAGGAATTAAGACCTACGAGCAGTACTTC.

V usage is TRBV1 and J usage is TRBJ2-1. TRBV1 counts as a pseudogene. This CDR3 comprises 11 residues. The CDR3, as DNA: TGCACCAGCTGTCGGCCCGATGAGCAGTTCTTC. Encoded protein: CTSCRPDEQFF.

The rearrangement links TRBV7-8 to TRBJ2-2; D not certain. Germline V gives CDR1 SGHVS, CDR2 FQNEAQ. CDR3 length: 17 residues. V dropped 1 base and J dropped 0 bases, with 12 bases sitting between them. CDR3 loop: CASSLDERYANTGELFF. DNA for the CDR3: TGTGCCAGCAGCTTAGACGAGCGCTACGCGAACACCGGGGAGCTGTTTTTT.

The V and J genes are TRBV10-3 and TRBJ2-7; 7 bases are a match to TRBD1. Germline CDR1 ENHRY, CDR2 SYGVKD. After removal of 3 bases from V and 10 bases from J, the junction contained 15 bases not matched to a gene. This CDR3 has 15 amino acids. The DNA of the CDR3 is TGTGCCATCAGTGACGGGACAGCCTTAACTCCAACCCAGTACTTC. This sequence encodes CAISDGTALTPTQYF.

The V call is TRBV30, the J call TRBJ2-5; possibly TRBD1 for D (5 bases). CDR1 GTSNPN and CDR2 SVGIG come from the germline V gene (reference sequence). This CDR3 is built from 14 residues. V was shortened by 2 bases and J by 5 bases, with 15 bases between the two germline ends. The CDR3, as DNA: TGTGCCTGGAGTCCCCCAGGGCTGTTGGAGACCCAGTACTTC. Amino acid sequence: CAWSPPGLLETQYF. The whole variable domain, remainder taken from reference TRBV30 and TRBJ2-5, is SQTIHQWPATLVQPVGSPLSLECTVEGTSNPNLYWYRQAAGRGLQLLFYSVGIGQISSEVPQNLSASRPQDRQFILSSKKLLLSDSGFYLCAWSPPGLLETQYFGPGTRLLVL.

The chain carries TRBV7-3 and TRBJ2-2, with unresolved D. V lost 0 bases, J lost 6 bases, and 8 bases lay in between. Germline values: CDR1 SGHTA, CDR2 FQGTGA. The CDR3 is made up of 14 amino acids. The CDR3 reads CASSLTSAAGELFF. The DNA of the CDR3 is TGTGCCAGCAGCTTAACGTCGGCAGCCGGGGAGCTGTTTTTT.

The sample holds one count of this clone. The chain employs TRBV6-2 or TRBV6-3 and TRBJ2-7; TRBD2 agrees at 13 bases. Germline CDR1 MNHEY, CDR2 SVGEGT. This CDR3 has 19 amino acids. With 6 bases clipped from V and 1 base from J, the junction kept 15 bases outside the gene matches. The CDR3 protein is CASSHPGLAGKFGSYEQYF. The CDR3 nucleotides read TGTGCCAGCAGCCATCCGGGACTAGCGGGGAAGTTTGGTTCCTACGAGCAGTACTTC.